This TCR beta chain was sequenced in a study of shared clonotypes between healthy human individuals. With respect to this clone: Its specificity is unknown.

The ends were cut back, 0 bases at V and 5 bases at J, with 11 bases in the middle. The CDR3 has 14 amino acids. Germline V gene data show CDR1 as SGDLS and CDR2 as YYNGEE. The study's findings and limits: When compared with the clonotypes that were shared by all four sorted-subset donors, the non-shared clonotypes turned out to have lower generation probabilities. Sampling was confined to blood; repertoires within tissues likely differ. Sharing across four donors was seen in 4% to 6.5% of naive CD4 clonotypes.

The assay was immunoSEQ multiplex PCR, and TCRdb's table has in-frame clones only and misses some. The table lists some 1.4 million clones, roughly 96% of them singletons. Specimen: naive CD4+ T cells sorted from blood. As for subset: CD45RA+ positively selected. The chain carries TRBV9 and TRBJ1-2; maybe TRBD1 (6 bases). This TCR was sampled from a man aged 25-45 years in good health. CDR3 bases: TGTGCCAGCAGCGTAGGCAGGGGATCATATGGCTACACCTTC. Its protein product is CASSVGRGSYGYTF.